This TCR beta chain was sequenced in a study of blood T cell repertoires in COVID-19. Study as a whole: Spain, Italy and the United States supplied samples that represented acute and convalescent COVID-19. T cells, B-cell-depleted T cells, or PBMCs provided the cDNA or gDNA that served as material.

V lost 5 bases and J lost 5; bases outside the gene matches: 12. The CDR3 runs to 17 residues. CDR1 and CDR2 (germline): LGHDT, YNNKEL (reference sequence). As handled by the study authors: Estimates of nucleated cell counts were drawn from the amplification of reference gene primers. Profiling relied on immunoSEQ multiplex PCR, and the TCRdb table lists in-frame clones only, not all of them. V, J and clone size derive from that table, while D and trimming were established from the DNA sequence. The sample gives 80,000 to 95,000 clones, less than 85% of which show up once; over 35% is in the top ten.

This rearrangement joins TRBV3-1 (or the pseudogene TRBV3-2) to TRBJ2-7; 13 bases agree with TRBD2. Sequencing was performed on peripheral blood. This sequence originates from a man aged 80 or over with acute or convalescent COVID-19. The CDR3 reads CASSGRTSGSLGDEQYF. The CDR3 nucleotides are TGTGCCAGCAGCGGAAGGACTAGCGGGAGTCTCGGGGACGAGCAGTACTTC.